One sample yielded the 8 T cell receptor beta chains listed below, sequenced in a study of T cell responses to AZD1222 COVID-19 vaccine. Libraries were prepared by immunoSEQ multiplex PCR; TCRdb keeps only in-frame clonotypes and omits some of them. The data contain roughly 120,000 clones, roughly nine tenths of them seen just once; the ten biggest clones take up around 4.5%. Sample: peripheral blood, taken on day 0 of AZD1222 vaccination. Receptor source: an adult in good health.

The chain joins TRBV5-1 to TRBJ2-7; 8 bases fit TRBD1. Germline V gene sequence: CDR1 SGHRS, CDR2 YFSETQ. Germline trimming cut 1 base from V and 7 bases from J; bases unmatched to any gene: 10. The CDR3 is made up of 15 amino acids. DNA for the CDR3: TGCGCCAGCAGCTTGAGTTTCCAGGGGGCACGGGAGCAGTACTTC. Encoded protein: CASSLSFQGAREQYF.

The chain carries TRBV20-1 and TRBJ1-1, with D unclear. The CDR3 consists of 11 residues. CDR1 and CDR2 from the germline V gene are DFQATT and SNEGSKA (reference sequence). V was clipped by 6 bases and J by 8 bases, with 13 bases between them. The CDR3 region has the DNA TGCAGTGCCCTCGGTGGGTTGGAAGCTTTCTTT. Residues: CSALGGLEAFF.

V usage is TRBV12-3 or TRBV12-4 and J usage is TRBJ2-7, with D possibly matching TRBD1 (5 bases). With 6 bases removed from V and 5 bases from J, the gap between germline ends came to 14 bases. There are 13 residues in the CDR3. CDR3 in DNA: TGTGCCAGCAGGACAAGACAGACCGACGAGCAGTACTTC. Amino acid sequence: CASRTRQTDEQYF.

The rearrangement uses TRBV29-1 and TRBJ2-5; D might be TRBD1 (7 bases). The V gene's germline CDR1 is SQVTM and CDR2 ANQGSEA. This CDR3 is built from 14 residues. Trimming shortened V by 6 bases and J by 1 base, and 15 bases separated the two germline ends. The CDR3, as DNA: TGCAGCGTGGCGGGACAGAGGGGCCAAGAGACCCAGTACTTC. Its translation is CSVAGQRGQETQYF.

The chain employs TRBV3-1 (or the pseudogene TRBV3-2) and TRBJ2-7; perhaps TRBD2 as D (5 bases). Trimming took 0 bases from V and 3 from J, leaving 15 bases between them. CDR1 is LGHDT and CDR2 is YNNKEL in the germline V gene (reference sequence). The CDR3 has 16 amino acids. CDR3: CASSQDPSGLIYEQYF. In DNA form, the CDR3 reads TGTGCCAGCAGCCAAGATCCAAGCGGCCTCATCTACGAGCAGTACTTC.

The V gene is TRBV2, the J gene TRBJ2-1; D remains ambiguous. Looked up from germline, CDR1 is SNHLY and CDR2 is FYNNEI. This CDR3 region has 13 residues. V was cut by 4 bases and J by 7 bases, with 11 bases left in between. In nucleotides, the CDR3 is TGTGCCAGCAGTGTTTTGAAGGGAAATGAGCAGTTCTTC. Residues: CASSVLKGNEQFF.

This clone was seen just once. This rearrangement joins TRBV28 to TRBJ1-5; a possible D gene is TRBD1 (5 bases). The germline V gene has CDR1 MDHEN and CDR2 SYDVKM. The CDR3 is 13 amino acids. The V end lost 10 bases, the J end lost 5 bases, and 15 bases lay between the germline ends. The CDR3 DNA reads TGTGCCACATACGACAGTCTTGATCAGCCCCAGCATTTT. This gives the protein CATYDSLDQPQHF.

This sequence joins TRBV12-3 or TRBV12-4 and TRBJ1-3; D not certain. The CDR3 is 13 residues long. The germline V and J ends were trimmed by 2 bases and 0 bases, with 2 bases remaining between them. The CDR3 loop reads CASSLNSGNTIYF. CDR3 DNA sequence: TGTGCCAGCAGTTTAAACTCTGGAAACACCATATATTTT.